Listed here are 15 T cell receptor beta chains from one sample, sequenced in a study of blood T cell repertoires in COVID-19. Profiling relied on immunoSEQ multiplex PCR, and the TCRdb table lists in-frame clones only, not all of them. Counted here are 400,000 or so clones, around 84% occurring once; the ten biggest clones make up around 3%. Sequenced input: peripheral blood. These TCRs come from a human donor in a cohort sampled during active COVID-19.

CDR3: CASRQGAENEQFF. CDR3 DNA: TGTGCCAGCAGACAGGGGGCTGAAAATGAGCAGTTCTTC. The rearrangement uses TRBV14 and TRBJ2-1; TRBD1 agrees at 9 bases. The CDR3 totals 13 residues. With 6 bases clipped from V and 7 bases from J, the junction kept 4 bases outside the gene matches. Germline CDR1 and CDR2: SGHDN and FVKESK.

V and J are TRBV25-1 and TRBJ1-1; weak D call: TRBD1 (6 bases). This CDR3 spans 17 amino acids. The V gene's germline CDR1 is MGHDK and CDR2 SYGVNS. The ends were cut back, 0 bases at V and 5 bases at J, with 19 bases in the middle. The CDR3 nucleotides are TGTGCCAGCAGTGAATATCACCCCAGTGGGGGCGCAACTGAAGCTTTCTTT. Translating gives CASSEYHPSGGATEAFF.

This clone was found a few times. V is TRBV9 and J is TRBJ2-1; 7 positions agree with TRBD2. The CDR3 is 16 residues long. CDR1 SGDLS and CDR2 YYNGEE come from the germline V gene. The ends lost 0 bases at V and 4 bases at J; junction bases unmatched: 7. The CDR3 spells CASSVVAGAGYNEQFF. CDR3 nucleotide sequence: TGTGCCAGCAGCGTAGTCGCGGGAGCGGGGTACAATGAGCAGTTCTTC. Full variable domain (rest looked up from reference TRBV9 and TRBJ2-1): DSGVTQTPKHLITATGQRVTLRCSPRSGDLSVYWYQQSLDQGLQFLIQYYNGEERAKGNILERFSAQQFPDLHSELNLSSLELGDSALYFCASSVVAGAGYNEQFFGPGTRLTVL.

This clone came up once. The rearrangement links TRBV5-4 to TRBJ2-7; maybe TRBD2 (6 bases). The CDR3 loop spans 15 amino acids. V lost 0 bases to trimming and J lost 2 bases, with 12 bases between them. Per the germline V gene, CDR1 is SGHNT and CDR2 is YYREEE (reference sequence). For the CDR3, the DNA is TGTGCCAGCAGCTTGGGGGGGGAGTCCGCCTACGAGCAGTACTTC. It codes for CASSLGGESAYEQYF.

The CDR3 loop is CASSYTTYNEQFF. The CDR3 DNA reads TGTGCCAGCAGTTACACTACCTACAATGAGCAGTTCTTC. The chain links TRBV6-6 to TRBJ2-1, with D uncertain. The CDR3 is made up of 13 amino acids. The V and J ends lost 2 bases and 2 bases respectively, with 4 bases between them. CDR1 is MNHNY and CDR2 is SVGAGI in the germline V gene (reference sequence).

V usage is TRBV19 and J usage is TRBJ2-7; 7 nucleotides line up with TRBD1. This CDR3 comprises 12 residues. CDR1 and CDR2 (germline): LNHDA, SQIVND (reference sequence). V lost 9 bases and J lost 6; bases outside the gene matches: 8. CDR3: CASKGAGGEQYF. CDR3 in DNA: TGTGCCAGCAAGGGGGCTGGGGGCGAGCAGTACTTC.

The V and J genes are TRBV7-9 and TRBJ1-1; D is perhaps TRBD1 (6 bases). The V gene lost 3 bases and the J gene lost 5 bases, with 10 bases spanning the gap. Germline V gene lookup returns CDR1 SEHNR and CDR2 FQNEAQ (reference sequence). This CDR3 has 13 amino acids. CDR3 sequence (DNA): TGTGCCAGCAGCTTTGGGCAGGGGACTGAAGCTTTCTTT. It is translated as CASSFGQGTEAFF.

The chain employs TRBV29-1 and TRBJ1-1; TRBD1 matches at 7 bases. Losses at the gene ends were 6 bases for V and 5 bases for J; bases not matched to a gene: 9. Germline CDR1 is SQVTM and CDR2 is ANQGSEA. The CDR3 length is 13 residues. The CDR3 DNA sequence: TGCAGCGTGAAGGGGGCCCGGGGGACTGAAGCTTTCTTT. This sequence encodes CSVKGARGTEAFF.

The chain employs TRBV15 and TRBJ2-3; D not resolved. Per germline, CDR1 LNHNV and CDR2 YYDKDF (reference sequence). The CDR3 spans 14 residues. V was cut by 1 base and J by 5 bases, with 10 bases left in between. The CDR3 sequence: CATSRGPSGDTQYF. The DNA for the CDR3 is TGTGCCACCAGCAGAGGGCCCAGTGGAGATACGCAGTATTTT.

The CDR3 sequence is CAWSGGALNTGELFF. As DNA, the CDR3 is TGTGCCTGGAGTGGAGGCGCCCTTAACACCGGGGAGCTGTTTTTT. This sequence joins TRBV30 and TRBJ2-2, with no clear D. The germline V gene has CDR1 GTSNPN and CDR2 SVGIG (reference sequence). This CDR3 spans 15 amino acids. V was trimmed by 1 base and J by 2 bases, leaving 11 bases between them.

V is TRBV19 and J is TRBJ1-2; 8 nucleotides agree with TRBD1. Germline CDR1 LNHDA, CDR2 SQIVND (reference sequence). The CDR3 covers 14 residues. After removal of 1 base from V and 3 bases from J, the junction contained 1 base not matched to a gene. CDR3 bases: TGTGCCAGTAGTATAGCGGGACAGGACTATGGCTACACCTTC. The encoded protein is CASSIAGQDYGYTF.

The rearrangement links TRBV29-1 to TRBJ1-1, with 11 bases fitting TRBD1. J gave up 4 bases and V 4 bases, and 5 bases lay outside the gene matches. The CDR3 consists of 14 residues. Germline CDR1 and CDR2: SQVTM and ANQGSEA. The DNA for the CDR3 is TGCAGCGTTGGGGGACAGGGGGTGGGCACTGAAGCTTTCTTT. Encoded protein: CSVGGQGVGTEAFF.

A few counts support this clone. At one of its ends the junction is not consistent with the germline gene, which may arise from a read error. The chain has TRBV4-1 and TRBJ2-1; D possibly corresponds to TRBD2 (6 bases). This CDR3 has 16 residues. CDR1 MGHRA and CDR2 YSYEKL come from the germline V gene. CDR3 residues: CASRQGIGGLTYEQFF. CDR3 in DNA: TGCGCCAGCAGGCAAGGAATCGGGGGACTCACGTATGAGCAGTTCTTC.

The chain is built from TRBV6-5 and TRBJ2-7; TRBD1 agrees at 7 bases. Germline loops: CDR1 MNHEY, CDR2 SVGAGI. With 5 bases clipped from V and 3 bases from J, the junction kept 4 bases outside the gene matches. CDR3 length equals 13 residues. As DNA, the CDR3 is TGTGCCAGCAGTCCGAGGGACAGCTACGAGCAGTACTTC. Translation gives CASSPRDSYEQYF.

The chain has TRBV28 and TRBJ2-7, with D possibly TRBD2 on 5 matching bases. The germline CDR1 and CDR2 sequences are MDHEN and SYDVKM. V dropped 5 bases and J dropped 5 bases, with 19 bases sitting between them. This CDR3 comprises 15 residues. Here the CDR3 reads CASSPIGSSRDEQYF. Here the CDR3 DNA reads TGTGCCAGCAGTCCAATCGGTAGCTCGAGGGACGAGCAGTACTTC.